The 30 T cell receptor beta chains reported below all come from one sample, sequenced in a study of T-cell reconstitution after alpha-beta-depleted transplantation in children. Unique molecular identifiers were incorporated into the prepared TCRbeta library. MiXCR was run by TCRdb on the PCR reads, yielding one entry per CDR3 protein. The sample lists about 510,000 distinct CDR3 sequences, more than 9.5% seen once, with approximately 15% in the top ten. The sequencing used PBMCs, mostly from graft donor cells, collected 180 days after TCRalphabeta/CD19-depleted stem cell transplant. These receptors originate from a female patient aged 2 to 10 who had a stem cell transplant for aplastic anemia, so the T cells may come from the graft donor.

The rearrangement links TRBV2 to TRBJ2-7; D call uncertain. The CDR3 runs to 13 residues. Trimming left V 4 bases short and J 3 bases short, with 10 bases between. Germline V gene lookup returns CDR1 SNHLY and CDR2 FYNNEI. Here the CDR3 DNA reads TGTGCCAGCAGTGGACGCGCCCGCTACGAGCAGTACTTC. Protein product: CASSGRARYEQYF.

This clonotype was observed a handful of times. The chain links TRBV6-2 or TRBV6-3 to TRBJ1-1, with a tentative D call TRBD1 (5 bases). Germline V gene data show CDR1 as MNHEY and CDR2 as SVGEGT. The ends were cut back, 6 bases at V and 0 bases at J, with 17 bases in the middle. The CDR3 has 16 amino acids. The CDR3 here is CASRVDPGVMNTEAFF. The CDR3 DNA reads as TGTGCCAGCAGAGTCGACCCGGGGGTCATGAACACTGAAGCTTTCTTT.

This chain connects TRBV27 to TRBJ2-7; 8 bases line up with TRBD1. The CDR3 is 13 residues long. Germline assignment: CDR1 MNHEY and CDR2 SMNVEV (reference sequence). Trimming at V came to 5 bases and at J to 5 bases, leaving 5 bases not matched to a gene. The CDR3 sequence: CASSRTGFDEQYV. The CDR3, as DNA: TGTGCCAGCAGTCGGACAGGGTTTGACGAGCAGTACGTC.

The table lists this clonotype with a few counts. The rearrangement uses TRBV10-3 and TRBJ2-7, with 9 bases matching TRBD2. CDR3 length: 13 residues. With V trimmed by 8 bases and J by 4 bases, 6 bases remained unmatched. Per the germline V gene, CDR1 is ENHRY and CDR2 is SYGVKD. For the CDR3, the DNA is TGTGCCATCGCGGAGCGGGGGGAGTACGAGCAGTACTTC. Translating it yields CAIAERGEYEQYF.

The V and J genes are TRBV5-1 and TRBJ2-3; D might be TRBD2 (5 bases). V was shortened by 3 bases and J by 2 bases, with 13 bases between the two germline ends. Germline V CDR1 and CDR2: SGHRS, YFSETQ. The CDR3 contains 15 residues. The CDR3 loop is CASSSGIAPTDTQYF. CDR3 DNA: TGCGCCAGCAGCTCCGGAATAGCGCCCACAGATACGCAGTATTTT.

The chain has TRBV7-6 and TRBJ1-2; 8 bases align to TRBD1. The V segment lost 5 bases and the J segment 7 bases; nucleotides outside the gene matches: 12. Per the germline V gene, CDR1 is SGHVS and CDR2 is FNYEAQ. The CDR3 runs 15 residues. CDR3 protein: CASSPGEGRGPGYTF. CDR3 DNA: TGTGCCAGCAGCCCAGGGGAGGGCAGGGGGCCTGGCTACACCTTC. Based on the CDR3 plus reference TRBV7-6 and TRBJ1-2, the full variable domain is GAGVSQSPRYKVTKRGQDVALRCDPISGHVSLYWYRQALGQGPEFLTYFNYEAQQDKSGLPNDRFSAERPEGSISTLTIQRTEQRDSAMYRCASSPGEGRGPGYTFGSGTRLTVV.

This clonotype was picked up a small number of times. This sequence joins TRBV4-3 and TRBJ2-1; possible D gene TRBD1, 5 bases. CDR1 is LGHNA, CDR2 YSLEER, per germline. V was shortened by 3 bases and J by 0 bases, with 15 bases between the two germline ends. CDR3 length: 17 residues. The CDR3 DNA sequence: TGCGCCAGCAGCCATCCCCTCAGGGCTAGCTCCTACAATGAGCAGTTCTTC. It translates to CASSHPLRASSYNEQFF.

This clonotype was observed a handful of times. This chain uses TRBV5-1 with TRBJ2-2, with D possibly matching TRBD1 (6 bases). The CDR3 totals 15 residues. V lost 0 bases and J lost 3, with 9 bases in between. CDR1 and CDR2 from the germline V gene are SGHRS and YFSETQ. The CDR3 protein is CASSLAGDHTGELFF. Written as DNA, the CDR3 is TGCGCCAGCAGCTTGGCAGGGGATCACACCGGGGAGCTGTTTTTT.

This clonotype was observed a handful of times. The CDR3 DNA follows: TGCGCCAGCAGCCCTACTCCCCAGGGGGCCTACGAGCAGTACGTC. It translates to CASSPTPQGAYEQYV. The chain joins TRBV5-1 to TRBJ2-7, with 7 bases fitting TRBD1. The ends lost 4 bases at V and 2 bases at J; junction bases unmatched: 9. Germline CDR1 SGHRS, CDR2 YFSETQ. CDR3 length equals 15 residues.

This rearrangement joins TRBV6-5 to TRBJ1-1; maybe TRBD1 (5 bases). From germline, CDR1 is MNHEY and CDR2 SVGAGI. V was clipped by 5 bases and J by 4 bases, with 23 bases between them. The CDR3 runs 17 residues. CDR3 protein: CASSNTRASGGSTEAFF. CDR3 sequence (DNA): TGTGCCAGCAGTAATACTCGGGCTTCTGGGGGTAGCACTGAAGCTTTCTTT.

This clonotype appeared a few times. V is TRBV27 and J is TRBJ2-7; 8 bases align to TRBD1. Germline lookup yields CDR1 MNHEY and CDR2 SMNVEV (reference sequence). This CDR3 contains 14 residues. The J segment lost 5 bases and the V segment lost 4 bases, leaving 7 bases of the junction unmatched. In nucleotides, the CDR3 is TGTGCCAGCAGTTCCCCGGACAGGGTACACGAGCAGTACTTC. Translating gives CASSSPDRVHEQYF.

This clonotype was detected only a few times. The genes are TRBV7-3 and TRBJ2-1; the match to TRBD2 covers 7 bases. The germline CDR1 and CDR2 sequences are SGHTA and FQGTGA. There are 17 residues in the CDR3. J gave up 0 bases and V 4 bases, and 9 bases lay outside the gene matches. As DNA, the CDR3 is TGTGCCAGCAGCTCACACCAGGGAGGGAGCTCCTACAATGAGCAGTTCTTC. Encoded protein: CASSSHQGGSSYNEQFF.

This clonotype has more than one count but fewer than ten. The chain has TRBV18 and TRBJ2-7; TRBD2 matches at 8 bases. V was pared by 3 bases and J by 2 bases, with 6 bases of the junction left unmatched. CDR1 is KGHSH and CDR2 is LQKENI in the germline V gene. The CDR3 has 15 residues. CDR3 bases: TGTGCCAGCTCACCGGTGGCGGGAGGAACCTACGAGCAGTACTTC. Residues: CASSPVAGGTYEQYF.

This clonotype has a handful of counts. The CDR3 sequence: CASSSDRISYEQYF. The CDR3 DNA reads as TGTGCCAGCAGCTCGGACAGAATCTCCTACGAGCAGTACTTC. The chain joins TRBV11-2 to TRBJ2-7, with D maybe TRBD1 (6 bases). The germline V gene has CDR1 SGHAT and CDR2 FQNNGV. CDR3 length: 14 amino acids. The V end was cut by 4 bases, the J end by 0 bases, with 10 bases between.

The chain carries TRBV5-1 and TRBJ1-1, with no clear D. From germline, CDR1 is SGHRS and CDR2 YFSETQ. Trimming stripped 0 bases from V and 10 bases from J, with 16 bases between. This CDR3 comprises 14 residues. As DNA, the CDR3 is TGCGCCAGCAGCTTGGATGGCTGGTACTCAGGAGCTTTCTTT. Translated: CASSLDGWYSGAFF.

This clonotype was seen a handful of times. The gene calls are TRBV27 and TRBJ2-2; D uncertain. Germline CDR1 MNHEY, CDR2 SMNVEV (reference sequence). The CDR3 spans 12 residues. V was cut by 6 bases and J by 3 bases, with 5 bases left in between. CDR3 region: CASRRDTGELFF. CDR3 in DNA: TGTGCCAGCAGGCGTGACACCGGGGAGCTGTTTTTT.

In this sample, this clonotype turned up a few times. V gene TRBV6-5 combines with J gene TRBJ2-5, with TRBD2 matching 7 bases. J lost 5 bases, V lost 0 bases, and 12 bases had no gene match. Germline V CDR1 and CDR2: MNHEY, SVGAGI. The CDR3 is 17 amino acids. The CDR3 coding sequence is TGTGCCAGCAGTTACTCTCCCCACCGGACTAGGATGGAGACCCAGTACTTC. Its translation is CASSYSPHRTRMETQYF.

This clonotype was recorded at least ten times. J is TRBJ2-5 and V is TRBV24-1; 9 bases map to TRBD1. The germline CDR1 and CDR2 sequences are KGHDR and SFDVKD. This CDR3 spans 17 amino acids. The V segment lost 1 base and the J segment 2 bases; nucleotides outside the gene matches: 7. CDR3 nucleotides: TGTGCCACCAGTGATTTACGGGACAGGGCTTATCAAGAGACCCAGTACTTC. This translates into CATSDLRDRAYQETQYF.

V usage is TRBV5-1 and J usage is TRBJ2-3; 9 positions agree with TRBD2. CDR3 size: 17 residues. Germline trimming cut 4 bases from V and 6 bases from J; bases unmatched to any gene: 15. The V gene's germline CDR1 is SGHRS and CDR2 YFSETQ. The CDR3 DNA reads TGCGCCAGCAGCCCAGGACGTAGCGGGAGAATGGTGGATACGCAGTATTTT. It codes for CASSPGRSGRMVDTQYF.

This clonotype occurred a few times. The V gene is TRBV15, the J gene TRBJ2-4, with 7 bases that match TRBD1. Germline assignment: CDR1 LNHNV and CDR2 YYDKDF (reference sequence). CDR3 length: 16 amino acids. The V segment lost 3 bases and the J segment 5 bases; nucleotides outside the gene matches: 10. CDR3 sequence (DNA): TGTGCCACCAGCAGTGGTGAAGGGACAGATGAAAACATTCAGTACTTC. Translating gives CATSSGEGTDENIQYF.

The gene calls are TRBV20-1 and TRBJ1-4, with D possibly being TRBD1 (6 bases). Germline-derived CDR1 and CDR2 are DFQATT and SNEGSKA (reference sequence). The germline V and J ends were trimmed by 5 bases and 15 bases, with 28 bases remaining between them. The CDR3 is 15 amino acids. CDR3 nucleotides: TGCAGTGCTCCCCCGAATGACAGGCCCTGGATGGGTTTGTTTTTT. It yields the protein CSAPPNDRPWMGLFF.

Points on this clonotype: The final CDR3 position lacks the conserved phenylalanine or tryptophan, pointing to a likely read error. The chain has TRBV11-2 and TRBJ1-1; the D is unclear. The CDR3 loop spans 11 amino acids. V lost 2 bases, J lost 3 bases, and 1 base lay in between. Per germline, CDR1 SGHAT and CDR2 FQNNGV. The CDR3 coding sequence is TGTGCCAGCAGCTTATACACTGAAGCTTTCATT. It translates to CASSLYTEAFI.

This clonotype occurred a few times. The V gene is TRBV12-5, the J gene TRBJ1-2, with 10 bases lining up with TRBD1. Germline lookup yields CDR1 LGHNT and CDR2 FRNRAP. V shed 5 bases, J shed 7 bases, and the junction held 19 bases outside the gene matches. This CDR3 has 18 amino acids. The CDR3 sequence is CASGRRGYRQGALAGYTF. CDR3 sequence (DNA): TGTGCTAGTGGTCGACGCGGATATCGACAGGGGGCGCTTGCTGGCTACACCTTC.

V gene TRBV20-1 combines with J gene TRBJ2-3, with 8 bases identical to TRBD2. The CDR3 sequence is 15 residues long. Trimming removed 3 bases from V and 0 bases from J; junction bases left unmatched: 5. CDR1 is DFQATT, CDR2 SNEGSKA, per germline (reference sequence). The CDR3 sequence: CSARRPSGSTDTQYF. The CDR3, as DNA: TGCAGTGCTAGGAGACCTAGCGGGAGCACAGATACGCAGTATTTT.

This clonotype was detected many times. The genes are TRBV7-2 and TRBJ2-2, with 9 positions matching TRBD2. This CDR3 is 15 amino acids long. The J segment lost 3 bases and the V segment lost 2 bases, leaving 1 base of the junction unmatched. In germline, CDR1 is SGHTA, CDR2 FQGNSA. CDR3 protein: CASSLRLADTGELFF. In DNA form, the CDR3 reads TGTGCCAGCAGCTTAAGACTAGCGGACACCGGGGAGCTGTTTTTT.

The chain recombines TRBV27 with TRBJ2-2; D perhaps matches TRBD1 (6 bases). The CDR3 has 16 residues. CDR1 and CDR2 (germline): MNHEY, SMNVEV (reference sequence). V was shortened by 2 bases and J by 1 base, with 11 bases between the two germline ends. The CDR3 DNA is TGTGCCAGCAGTTTAGCAGGGGCCCTGAACACCGGGGAGCTGTTTTTT. Protein: CASSLAGALNTGELFF.

This clonotype was found a few times. The chain links TRBV20-1 to TRBJ2-2, with a possible D match to TRBD1 (6 bases). This CDR3 has 15 residues. Germline-derived CDR1 and CDR2 are DFQATT and SNEGSKA (reference sequence). V was cut by 3 bases and J by 2 bases, with 13 bases left in between. In nucleotides, the CDR3 is TGCAGTGCTAGGTGGCGGACAGAAAACACCGGGGAGCTGTTTTTT. This encodes CSARWRTENTGELFF.

The CDR3 protein is CASGVREETQYF. The CDR3 nucleotides read TGTGCCAGCGGGGTGCGCGAAGAGACCCAGTACTTC. The V gene is TRBV5-6, the J gene TRBJ2-5, with no clear D. The CDR3 is 12 residues long. V gave up 7 bases and J gave up 3 bases, with 10 bases separating them. CDR1 and CDR2 (germline): SGHDT, YYEEEE.

The V and J genes are TRBV7-2 and TRBJ2-1; no definite D call. V was trimmed by 1 base and J by 10 bases, leaving 11 bases between them. The germline V gene has CDR1 SGHTA and CDR2 FQGNSA. The CDR3 has 13 residues. The CDR3 nucleotides read TGTGCCAGCAGCTTAGGGCCATTGGGGGAGCAGTTCTTC. Translated: CASSLGPLGEQFF.

The rearrangement joins TRBV28 to TRBJ2-3; 9 bases line up with TRBD1. Germline V gene sequence: CDR1 MDHEN, CDR2 SYDVKM. V shed 5 bases and J 6 bases; nucleotides not matched to a gene: 12. There are 16 residues in the CDR3. The CDR3 spells CASSPGTGINVDTQYF. CDR3 coding DNA: TGTGCCAGCAGTCCCGGGACAGGGATTAATGTGGATACGCAGTATTTT.